The clone carrying this T cell receptor beta chain has a single count. This entry is derived from a study of blood T cell repertoires in COVID-19. The data were produced by immunoSEQ multiplex PCR, yet TCRdb's version contains in-frame clones alone and is incomplete. Of 410,000 or so clones in the sample, approximately 91% are singletons; the top ten hold around 1.5%. The source of this sequence is a woman aged 40 to 49 with COVID-19, enrolled during active disease. The sequencing input was peripheral blood.

The CDR3: CASSTPSGFTDTQYF. As DNA, the CDR3 is TGTGCCAGTAGTACCCCAAGCGGGTTCACAGATACGCAGTATTTT. The genes are TRBV19 and TRBJ2-3; weak D call: TRBD2 (6 bases). The CDR3 contains 15 residues. The germline CDR1 and CDR2 sequences are LNHDA and SQIVND (reference sequence). Deletions cut 4 bases from V and 2 bases from J, with 13 bases between.